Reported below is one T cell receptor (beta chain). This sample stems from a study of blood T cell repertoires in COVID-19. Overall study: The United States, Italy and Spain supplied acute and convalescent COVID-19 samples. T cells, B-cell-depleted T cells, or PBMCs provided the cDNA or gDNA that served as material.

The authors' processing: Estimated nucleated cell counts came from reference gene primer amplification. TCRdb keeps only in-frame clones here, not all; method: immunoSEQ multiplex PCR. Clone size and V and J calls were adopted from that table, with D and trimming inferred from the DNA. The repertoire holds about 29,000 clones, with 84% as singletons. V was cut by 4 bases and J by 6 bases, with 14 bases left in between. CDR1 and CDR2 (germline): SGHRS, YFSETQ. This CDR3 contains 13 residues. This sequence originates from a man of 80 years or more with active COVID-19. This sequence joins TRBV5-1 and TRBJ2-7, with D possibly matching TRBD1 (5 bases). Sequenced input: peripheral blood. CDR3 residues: CASSTFQGSEQYF. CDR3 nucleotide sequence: TGCGCCAGCAGCACATTTCAGGGCTCCGAGCAGTACTTC.